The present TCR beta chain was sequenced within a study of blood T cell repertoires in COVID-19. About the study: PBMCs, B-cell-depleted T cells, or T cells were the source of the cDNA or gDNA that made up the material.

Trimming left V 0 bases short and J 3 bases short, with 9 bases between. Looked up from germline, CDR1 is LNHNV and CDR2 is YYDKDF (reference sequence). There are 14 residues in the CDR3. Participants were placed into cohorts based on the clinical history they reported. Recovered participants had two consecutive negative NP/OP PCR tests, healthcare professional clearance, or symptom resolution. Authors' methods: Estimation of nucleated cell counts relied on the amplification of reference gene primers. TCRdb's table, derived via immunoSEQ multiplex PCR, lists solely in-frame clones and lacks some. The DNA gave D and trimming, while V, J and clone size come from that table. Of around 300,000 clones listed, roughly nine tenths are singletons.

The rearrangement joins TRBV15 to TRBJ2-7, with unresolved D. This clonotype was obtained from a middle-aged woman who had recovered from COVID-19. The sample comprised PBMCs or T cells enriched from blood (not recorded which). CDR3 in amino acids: CATSRDEAGYEQYF. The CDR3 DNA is TGTGCCACCAGCAGAGATGAGGCCGGCTACGAGCAGTACTTC.